This T cell receptor beta chain was obtained from a study of beta chain features in type 1 diabetes. Since all of the isolated RNA was reverse transcribed, expressed TCRB transcripts were what got sequenced. Profiled with immunoSEQ multiplex PCR; TCRdb holds only in-frame clones, not every one. The data contain 300,000 to 400,000 clones, approximately 10% of them seen just once; the ten biggest clones take up around 0.015%. V dropped 5 bases and J dropped 5 bases, with 18 bases sitting between them. The V gene's germline CDR1 is LNHDA and CDR2 SQIVND (reference sequence). This CDR3 spans 15 amino acids.

This clonotype was obtained from a woman in her 30s in good health. Sample: naive CD4+ T cells from blood. This chain connects TRBV19 to TRBJ2-5; weak D call: TRBD1 (7 bases). CDR3 sequence: CASSVGGGAGETQYF. CDR3 DNA sequence: TGTGCCAGTAGTGTCGGAGGGGGCGCAGGGGAGACCCAGTACTTC.